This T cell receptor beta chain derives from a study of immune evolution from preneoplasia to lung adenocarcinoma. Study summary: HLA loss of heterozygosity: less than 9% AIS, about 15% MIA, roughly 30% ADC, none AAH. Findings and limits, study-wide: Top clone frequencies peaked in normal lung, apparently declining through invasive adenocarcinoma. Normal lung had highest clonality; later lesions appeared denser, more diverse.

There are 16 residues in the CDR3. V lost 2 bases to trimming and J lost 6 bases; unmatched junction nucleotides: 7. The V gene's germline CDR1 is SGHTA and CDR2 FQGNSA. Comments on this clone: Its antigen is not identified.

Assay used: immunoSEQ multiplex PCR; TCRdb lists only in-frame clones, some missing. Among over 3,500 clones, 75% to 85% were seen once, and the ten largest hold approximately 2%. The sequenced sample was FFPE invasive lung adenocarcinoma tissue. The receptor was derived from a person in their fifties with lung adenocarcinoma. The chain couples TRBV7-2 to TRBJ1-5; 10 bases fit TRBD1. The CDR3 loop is CASSLSRQGASQPQHF. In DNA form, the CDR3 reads TGTGCCAGCAGCTTATCTAGACAGGGGGCTTCTCAGCCCCAGCATTTT.